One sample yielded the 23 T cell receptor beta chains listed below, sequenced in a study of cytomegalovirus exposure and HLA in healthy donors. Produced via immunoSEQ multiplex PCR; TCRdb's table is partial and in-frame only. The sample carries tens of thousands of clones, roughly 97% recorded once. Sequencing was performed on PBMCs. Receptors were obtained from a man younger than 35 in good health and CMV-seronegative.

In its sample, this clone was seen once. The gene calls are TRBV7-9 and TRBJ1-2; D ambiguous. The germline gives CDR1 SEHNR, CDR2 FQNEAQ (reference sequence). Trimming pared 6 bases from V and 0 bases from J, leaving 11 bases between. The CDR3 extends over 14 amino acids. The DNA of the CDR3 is TGTGCCAGCAGAATACTACCTGCTAACTATGGCTACACCTTC. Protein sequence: CASRILPANYGYTF.

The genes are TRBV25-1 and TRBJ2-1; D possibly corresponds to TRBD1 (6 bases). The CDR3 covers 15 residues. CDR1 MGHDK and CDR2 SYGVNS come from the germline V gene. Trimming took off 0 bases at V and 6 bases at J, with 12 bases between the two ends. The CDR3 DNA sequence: TGTGCCAGCAGTGAATACGCAGCACAGGGCAATGAGCAGTTCTTC. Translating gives CASSEYAAQGNEQFF.

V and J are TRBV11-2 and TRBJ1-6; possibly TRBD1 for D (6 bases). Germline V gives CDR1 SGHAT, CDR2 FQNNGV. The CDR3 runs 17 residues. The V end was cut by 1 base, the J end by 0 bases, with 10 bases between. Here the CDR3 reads CASSLGGGASYNSPLHF. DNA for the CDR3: TGTGCCAGCAGCTTAGGTGGGGGGGCCTCCTATAATTCACCCCTCCACTTT.

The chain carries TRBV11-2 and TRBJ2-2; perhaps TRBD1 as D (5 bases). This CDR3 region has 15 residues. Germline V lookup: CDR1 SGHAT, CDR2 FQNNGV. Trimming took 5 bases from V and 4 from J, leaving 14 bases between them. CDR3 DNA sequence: TGTGCCAGCAGCAAAGCAGGGTTTGGCACCGGGGAGCTGTTTTTT. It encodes CASSKAGFGTGELFF.

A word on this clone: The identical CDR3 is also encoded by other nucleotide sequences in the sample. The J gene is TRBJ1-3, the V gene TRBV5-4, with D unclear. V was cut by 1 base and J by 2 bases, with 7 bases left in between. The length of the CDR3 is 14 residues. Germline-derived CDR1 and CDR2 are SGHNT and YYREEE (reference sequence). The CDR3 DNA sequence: TGTGCCAGCAGCTTGCGGGGAACTGGAAACACCATATATTTT. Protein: CASSLRGTGNTIYF.

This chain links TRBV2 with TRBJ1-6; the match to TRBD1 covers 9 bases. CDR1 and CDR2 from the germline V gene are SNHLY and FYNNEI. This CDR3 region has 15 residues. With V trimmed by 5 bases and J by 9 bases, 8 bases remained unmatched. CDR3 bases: TGTGCCAGCAGTTTAACAGGGGGCTATGGTTCACCCCTCCACTTT. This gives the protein CASSLTGGYGSPLHF.

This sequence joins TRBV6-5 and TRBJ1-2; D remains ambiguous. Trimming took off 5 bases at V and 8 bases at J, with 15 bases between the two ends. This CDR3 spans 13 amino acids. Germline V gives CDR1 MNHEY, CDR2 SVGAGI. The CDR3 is CASSEELAGGYTF. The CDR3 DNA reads TGTGCCAGCAGTGAAGAACTAGCAGGAGGCTACACCTTC.

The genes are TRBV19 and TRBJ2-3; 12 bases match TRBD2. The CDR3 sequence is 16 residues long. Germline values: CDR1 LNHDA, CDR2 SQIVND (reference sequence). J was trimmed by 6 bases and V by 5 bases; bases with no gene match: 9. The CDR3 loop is CASSSRRLAGEDTQYF. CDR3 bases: TGTGCCAGTAGTTCCCGCCGACTAGCGGGAGAGGATACGCAGTATTTT.

CDR3 coding DNA: TGTGCCAGTCGGGGGACCTACGAGCAGTACTTC. It translates to CASRGTYEQYF. This chain links TRBV19 with TRBJ2-7; weak D call: TRBD2 (6 bases). The CDR3 contains 11 residues. V was pared by 8 bases and J by 2 bases, with 7 bases between. Germline assignment: CDR1 LNHDA and CDR2 SQIVND (reference sequence).

This chain's CDR3 is CAISAAERGVYNEQFF. The CDR3 region has the DNA TGTGCCATCAGTGCCGCTGAGCGGGGGGTTTACAATGAGCAGTTCTTC. The V gene is TRBV10-3, the J gene TRBJ2-1; 9 positions match TRBD2. Trimming cost V 4 bases and J 4 bases; bases outside gene matches: 8. CDR1 and CDR2 (germline): ENHRY, SYGVKD. CDR3 length: 16 residues.

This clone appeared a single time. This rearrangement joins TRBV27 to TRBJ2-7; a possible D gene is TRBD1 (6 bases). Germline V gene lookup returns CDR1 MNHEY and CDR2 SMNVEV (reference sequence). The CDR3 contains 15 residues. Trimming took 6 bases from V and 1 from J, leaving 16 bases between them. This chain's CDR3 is CASSLQGDGSYEQYF. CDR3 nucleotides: TGTGCCAGCAGCCTACAGGGTGACGGATCCTACGAGCAGTACTTC.

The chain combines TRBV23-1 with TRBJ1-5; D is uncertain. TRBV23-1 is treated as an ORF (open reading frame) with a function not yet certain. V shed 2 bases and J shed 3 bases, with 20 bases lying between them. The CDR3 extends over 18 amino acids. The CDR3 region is CASSQIHRPRRFNQPQHF. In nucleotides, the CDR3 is TGCGCCAGCAGTCAAATCCACCGCCCTAGGAGATTCAATCAGCCCCAGCATTTT.

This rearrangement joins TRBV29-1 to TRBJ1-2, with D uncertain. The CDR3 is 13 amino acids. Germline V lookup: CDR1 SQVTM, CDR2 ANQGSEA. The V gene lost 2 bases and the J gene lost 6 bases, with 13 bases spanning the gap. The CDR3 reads CSVESGFVHGYTF. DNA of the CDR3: TGCAGCGTTGAATCAGGATTCGTGCATGGCTACACCTTC.

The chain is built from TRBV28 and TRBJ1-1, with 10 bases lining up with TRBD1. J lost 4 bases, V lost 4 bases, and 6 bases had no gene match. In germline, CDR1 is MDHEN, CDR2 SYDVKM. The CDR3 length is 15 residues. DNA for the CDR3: TGTGCCAGCAGTTCCCCCGGGACAGGGGTCACTGAAGCTTTCTTT. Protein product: CASSSPGTGVTEAFF.

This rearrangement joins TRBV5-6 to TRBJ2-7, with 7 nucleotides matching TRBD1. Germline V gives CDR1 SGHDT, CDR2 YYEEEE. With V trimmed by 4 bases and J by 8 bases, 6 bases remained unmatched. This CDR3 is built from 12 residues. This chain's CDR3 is CASSVWTGQQYF. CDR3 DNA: TGTGCCAGCAGCGTGTGGACAGGCCAGCAGTACTTC.

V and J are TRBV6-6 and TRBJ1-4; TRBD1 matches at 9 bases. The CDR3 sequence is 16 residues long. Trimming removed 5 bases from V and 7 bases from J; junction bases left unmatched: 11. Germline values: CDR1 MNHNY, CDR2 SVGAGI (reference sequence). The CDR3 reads CASSKPDRGKGEKLFF. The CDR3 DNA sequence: TGTGCCAGCAGTAAACCTGACAGGGGGAAGGGTGAAAAACTGTTTTTT.

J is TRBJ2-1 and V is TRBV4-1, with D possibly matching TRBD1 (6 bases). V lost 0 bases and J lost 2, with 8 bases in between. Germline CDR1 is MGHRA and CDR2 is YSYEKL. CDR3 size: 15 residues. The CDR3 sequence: CASSQDRGPYNEQFF. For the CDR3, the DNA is TGCGCCAGCAGCCAAGACAGGGGACCCTACAATGAGCAGTTCTTC.

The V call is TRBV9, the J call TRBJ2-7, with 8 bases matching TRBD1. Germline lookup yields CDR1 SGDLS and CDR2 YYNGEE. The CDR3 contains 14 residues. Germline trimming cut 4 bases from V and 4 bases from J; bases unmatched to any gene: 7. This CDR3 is CASSSGQVWYEQYF. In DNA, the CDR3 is TGTGCCAGCAGCTCGGGACAGGTTTGGTACGAGCAGTACTTC.

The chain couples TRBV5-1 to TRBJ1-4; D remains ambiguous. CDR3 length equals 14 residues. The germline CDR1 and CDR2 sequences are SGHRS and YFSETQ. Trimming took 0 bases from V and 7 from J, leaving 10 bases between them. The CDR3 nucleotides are TGCGCCAGCAGCTTGGCCAGTAGCAGTGAAAAACTGTTTTTT. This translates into CASSLASSSEKLFF.

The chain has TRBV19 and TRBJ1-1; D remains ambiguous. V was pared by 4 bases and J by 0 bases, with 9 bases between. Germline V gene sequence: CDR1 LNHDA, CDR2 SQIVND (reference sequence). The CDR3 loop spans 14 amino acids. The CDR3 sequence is CASSRGVLNTEAFF. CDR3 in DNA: TGTGCCAGTAGTAGGGGAGTCCTGAACACTGAAGCTTTCTTT. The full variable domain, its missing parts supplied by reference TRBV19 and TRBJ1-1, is DGGITQSPKYLFRKEGQNVTLSCEQNLNHDAMYWYRQDPGQGLRLIYYSQIVNDFQKGDIAEGYSVSREKKESFPLTVTSAQKNPTAFYLCASSRGVLNTEAFFGQGTRLTVV.

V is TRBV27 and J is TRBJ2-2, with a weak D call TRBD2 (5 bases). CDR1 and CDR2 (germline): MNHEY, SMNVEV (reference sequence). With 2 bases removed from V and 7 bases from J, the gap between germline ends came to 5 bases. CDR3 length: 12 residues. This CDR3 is CASSLAGGELFF. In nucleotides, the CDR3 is TGTGCCAGCAGTTTAGCGGGCGGGGAGCTGTTTTTT.

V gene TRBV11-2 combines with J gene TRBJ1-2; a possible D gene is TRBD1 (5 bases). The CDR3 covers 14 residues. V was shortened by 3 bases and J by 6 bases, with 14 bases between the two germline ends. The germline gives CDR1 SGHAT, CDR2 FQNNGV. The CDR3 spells CASSLRAGGNGYTF. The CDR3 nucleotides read TGTGCCAGCAGCTTGAGGGCCGGGGGGAATGGCTACACCTTC.

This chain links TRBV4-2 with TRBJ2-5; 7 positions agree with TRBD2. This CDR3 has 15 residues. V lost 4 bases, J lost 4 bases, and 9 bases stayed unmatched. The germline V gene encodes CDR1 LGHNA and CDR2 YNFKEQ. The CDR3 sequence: CASSRSGGSVETQYF. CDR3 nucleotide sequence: TGTGCCAGCAGCCGGTCGGGGGGATCGGTAGAGACCCAGTACTTC.